This TCR beta chain emerged from a study of shared clonotypes between healthy human individuals. At the level of the study: The cohort comprised a couple of women and a few men. Their ages spanned 18 to 49 years. Overall study results and limits: In general, naive subsets displayed greater estimated richness than memory subsets did. It was observed that about 5% of naive CD4 clonotypes were shared across several donors. Non-shared clonotypes had lower generation probabilities than clonotypes shared by all four sorted-subset donors.

Here immunoSEQ multiplex PCR was the method, and the copy in TCRdb shows in-frame clones only, minus some. This sample has around 2,000,000 clones; 85% to 95% occur once, and the top ten carry more than 0.1%. In regard to this clone: Its antigen is not identified.

Trimming removed 4 bases at V and 4 bases at J, with 14 bases between. There are 14 residues in the CDR3. Germline V CDR1 and CDR2: SGHDT, YYEEEE. The sequenced sample was naive CD4+ T cells sorted from blood. This sample's subset: CD45RA+ positively selected. The chain is built from TRBV5-6 and TRBJ2-5; tentatively, D is TRBD1 or TRBD2 (5 bases each). The origin of this receptor is a man between 18 and 35 years old in good health. The CDR3 DNA reads TGTGCCAGCAGCAGGGACCCTCTAGGAGAGACCCAGTACTTC. Amino acid sequence: CASSRDPLGETQYF.